This passage covers 3 T cell receptor beta chains from one sample sequenced in a study of cytomegalovirus exposure and HLA in healthy donors. Primers for the PCR totalled 60 Vbeta and 13 Jbeta. Sequenced by immunoSEQ multiplex PCR; TCRdb stores in-frame clones only, minus some. The sample comprises roughly 130,000 clones, 80% of which are singletons, and 1% rests with the top ten. Specimen: PBMCs. These TCRs come from a man aged 35 to 55 in good health and CMV-seronegative.

This clone was counted only a few times. The chain recombines TRBV6-1 with TRBJ1-1; 7 bases agree with TRBD1. V was pared by 6 bases and J by 4 bases, with 5 bases of the junction left unmatched. The CDR3 consists of 13 residues. Germline V gives CDR1 MNHNS, CDR2 SASEGT. CDR3 sequence reads: CASRQGKSTEAFF. The CDR3, as DNA: TGTGCCAGCAGACAGGGGAAAAGCACTGAAGCTTTCTTT.

The rearrangement links TRBV7-6 to TRBJ2-1; weak D call: TRBD2 (5 bases). CDR3 length: 12 amino acids. CDR1 SGHVS and CDR2 FNYEAQ come from the germline V gene. V lost 5 bases, J lost 7 bases, and 9 bases lay in between. The CDR3 DNA is TGTGCCAGCAGCCCAAGCGGTAATGAGCAGTTCTTC. Its translation: CASSPSGNEQFF.

As regards this clone: At the DNA level, this CDR3 is encoded by other sequences in the same sample as well. The chain combines TRBV5-4 with TRBJ1-1; perhaps TRBD1 as D (5 bases). CDR1 and CDR2 from the germline V gene are SGHNT and YYREEE (reference sequence). There are 13 residues in the CDR3. V was cut by 1 base and J by 2 bases, with 6 bases left in between. CDR3 bases: TGTGCCAGCAGCTTGAGGGGAAACACTGAAGCTTTCTTT. The encoded protein is CASSLRGNTEAFF.